This TCR beta chain was recovered during a study of blood T cell repertoires in COVID-19. Study-level background: COVID-19 samples collected from the United States, Italy and Spain covered acute and convalescent phases. Sample material is recorded as cDNA or gDNA derived from T cells, B-cell-depleted T cells, or PBMCs.

Authors' analysis steps: Researchers report that nucleated cell counts were estimated from reference gene primer amplification. Libraries were prepared by immunoSEQ multiplex PCR; TCRdb keeps only in-frame clonotypes and omits some of them. For V, J and clone size, that table is used; D and trimming come from the DNA. The sample includes some 120,000 clones, 80% of them seen just once. V was pared by 1 base and J by 5 bases, with 8 bases of the junction left unmatched. From germline, CDR1 is SGDLS and CDR2 YYNGEE. CDR3 length equals 16 residues. V is TRBV9 and J is TRBJ2-3; the match to TRBD2 covers 9 bases. The source material was peripheral blood. The sequence was collected from a human donor in a cohort sampled during active COVID-19. CDR3 region: CASSVNAGGSLDTQYF. The CDR3 region has the DNA TGTGCCAGCAGCGTAAATGCGGGAGGGTCGTTAGATACGCAGTATTTT.